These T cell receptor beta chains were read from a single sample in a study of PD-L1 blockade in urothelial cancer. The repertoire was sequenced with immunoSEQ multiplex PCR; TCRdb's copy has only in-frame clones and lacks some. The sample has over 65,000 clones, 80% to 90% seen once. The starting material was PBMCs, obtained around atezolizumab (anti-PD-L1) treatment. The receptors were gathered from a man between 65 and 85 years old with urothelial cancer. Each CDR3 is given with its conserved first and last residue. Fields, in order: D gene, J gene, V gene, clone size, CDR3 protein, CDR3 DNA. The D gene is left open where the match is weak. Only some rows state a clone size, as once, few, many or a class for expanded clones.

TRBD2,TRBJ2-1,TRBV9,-,CASSVSSGGYNEQFF,TGTGCCAGCAGCGTTTCCAGCGGGGGCTACAATGAGCAGTTCTTC
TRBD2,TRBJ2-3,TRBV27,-,CASSFGGRTTDTQYF,TGTGCCAGCAGTTTTGGCGGGAGGACCACAGATACGCAGTATTTT
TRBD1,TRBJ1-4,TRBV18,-,CASSPQGAGEKLFF,TGTGCCAGCTCACCACAGGGGGCGGGAGAAAAACTGTTTTTT
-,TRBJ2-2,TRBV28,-,CASRRGTNTGELFF,TGTGCCAGCCGTCGGGGGACGAACACCGGGGAGCTGTTTTTT
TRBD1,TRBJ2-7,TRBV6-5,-,CASRGTGGWVYEQYF,TGTGCCAGCAGGGGGACAGGGGGCTGGGTTTACGAGCAGTACTTC
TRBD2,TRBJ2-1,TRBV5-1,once,CASSLGLAEQFF,TGCGCCAGCAGCTTAGGACTAGCGGAGCAGTTCTTC
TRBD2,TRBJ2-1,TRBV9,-,CASSGRLAGGSSSYNEQFF,TGTGCCAGCAGCGGACGACTAGCGGGAGGGTCGAGCTCCTACAATGAGCAGTTCTTC
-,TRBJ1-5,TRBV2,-,CASSDQGRVSQPQHF,TGTGCCAGCAGTGACCAGGGTAGGGTGAGTCAGCCCCAGCATTTT
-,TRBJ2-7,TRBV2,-,CASSEESATGTYEQYF,TGTGCCAGCAGTGAAGAGTCGGCGACGGGAACCTACGAGCAGTACTTC
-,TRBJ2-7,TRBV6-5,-,CASSPQGYEQYF,TGTGCCAGCAGCCCTCAGGGATACGAGCAGTACTTC
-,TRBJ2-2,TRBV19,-,CASSGLPTGELFF,TGTGCCAGTAGTGGACTACCCACCGGGGAGCTGTTTTTT
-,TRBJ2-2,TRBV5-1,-,CASSIGQSTGELFF,TGCGCCAGCAGCATAGGACAGAGCACCGGGGAGCTGTTTTTT
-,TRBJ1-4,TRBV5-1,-,CASSTAGTTNEKLFF,TGCGCCAGCAGCACCGCAGGGACAACTAATGAAAAACTGTTTTTT
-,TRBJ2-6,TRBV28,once,CASSWGTFSRTF,TGTGCCAGCAGTTGGGGGACTTTTTCAAGGACTTTC
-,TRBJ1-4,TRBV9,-,CASSGQNEKLFF,TGTGCCAGCAGCGGACAGAATGAAAAACTGTTTTTT
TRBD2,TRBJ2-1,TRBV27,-,CASSLSASGAYNEQFF,TGTGCCAGCAGTTTATCGGCAAGCGGGGCCTACAATGAGCAGTTCTTC
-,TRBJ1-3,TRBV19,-,CASSISGSGYTIYF,TGTGCCAGTAGTATATCCGGGTCCGGTTACACCATATATTTT
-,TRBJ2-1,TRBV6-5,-,CASTHGQGHYNEQFF,TGTGCCAGCACTCACGGGCAGGGCCACTACAATGAGCAGTTCTTC
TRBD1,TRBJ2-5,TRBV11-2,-,CASSLARTGQETQYF,TGTGCCAGCAGCTTAGCCCGGACAGGGCAGGAGACCCAGTACTTC
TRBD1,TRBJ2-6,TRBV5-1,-,CASSITGGTSGANVLTF,TGCGCCAGCAGCATTACAGGGGGAACCTCTGGGGCCAACGTCCTGACTTTC
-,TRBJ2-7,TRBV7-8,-,CASSLASIADSSYEQYF,TGTGCCAGCAGCTTAGCGTCTATAGCGGATAGCTCCTACGAGCAGTACTTC
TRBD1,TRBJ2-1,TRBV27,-,CASSATGDSYNEQFF,TGTGCCAGCAGCGCTACAGGGGATTCCTACAATGAGCAGTTCTTC
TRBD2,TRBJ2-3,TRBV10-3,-,CAISEKGTTSTDTQYF,TGTGCCATCAGTGAGAAAGGGACTACAAGCACAGATACGCAGTATTTT
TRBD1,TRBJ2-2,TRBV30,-,CAWRDRGRNGELFF,TGTGCCTGGAGGGACAGGGGGCGTAACGGGGAGCTGTTTTTT
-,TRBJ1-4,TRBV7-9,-,CASSSEDSGGNEKLFF,TGTGCCAGCAGCTCCGAAGACAGCGGGGGAAATGAAAAACTGTTTTTT
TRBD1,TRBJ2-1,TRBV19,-,CASRQGQGSYNEQFF,TGTGCCAGTAGACAGGGACAGGGATCCTACAATGAGCAGTTCTTC
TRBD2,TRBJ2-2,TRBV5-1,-,CASSSTSGTVGTGELFF,TGCGCCAGCAGCTCGACTAGCGGGACCGTCGGCACCGGGGAGCTGTTTTTT
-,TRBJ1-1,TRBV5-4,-,CASSLARGGQGEAFF,TGTGCCAGCAGCTTGGCACGGGGGGGGCAGGGTGAAGCTTTCTTT
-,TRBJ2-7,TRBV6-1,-,CASSEGGGAYEQYF,TGTGCCAGCAGTGAAGGAGGGGGGGCTTACGAGCAGTACTTC
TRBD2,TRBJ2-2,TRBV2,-,CASSEPTGRREGTGELFF,TGTGCCAGCAGTGAACCTACCGGGAGGCGGGAAGGCACCGGGGAGCTGTTTTTT
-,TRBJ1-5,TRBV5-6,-,CASSLSAPNQPQHF,TGTGCCAGCAGCTTAAGCGCCCCCAATCAGCCCCAGCATTTT
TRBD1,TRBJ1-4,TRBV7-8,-,CASSPTDRGEKLFF,TGTGCCAGCAGCCCCACGGACAGGGGGGAAAAACTGTTTTTT
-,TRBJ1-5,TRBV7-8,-,CASSSERGFRQPQHF,TGTGCCAGCAGCTCCGAAAGGGGATTTAGGCAGCCCCAGCATTTT
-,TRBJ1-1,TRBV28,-,CASSFLPVGGGTEAFF,TGTGCCAGCAGTTTCCTCCCGGTGGGTGGGGGGACTGAAGCTTTCTTT
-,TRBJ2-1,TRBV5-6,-,CASSSQGRRRNEQFF,TGTGCCAGCAGCTCACAGGGCCGGCGACGCAATGAGCAGTTCTTC
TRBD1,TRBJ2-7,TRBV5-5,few,CASSPRDRGRVEYEQYF,TGTGCCAGCAGCCCCCGGGACAGGGGGCGGGTAGAGTACGAGCAGTACTTC
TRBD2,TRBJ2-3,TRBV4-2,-,CASSQEVAGGSDTQYF,TGTGCCAGCAGCCAAGAGGTGGCGGGAGGATCAGATACGCAGTATTTT
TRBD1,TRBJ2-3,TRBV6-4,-,CASSVGTGETDTQYF,TGTGCCAGCAGCGTCGGGACAGGGGAAACAGATACGCAGTATTTT
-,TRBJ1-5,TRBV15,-,CATSRDVGQGQPQHF,TGTGCCACCAGCAGAGATGTGGGACAAGGTCAGCCCCAGCATTTT
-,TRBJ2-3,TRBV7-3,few,CASSSTGVTTDTQYF,TGTGCCAGCAGCTCGACAGGCGTTACCACAGATACGCAGTATTTT